Included here is one T cell receptor beta chain sequence, with context. The antigen remains undetermined. Time point specified: week 5, during vaccination. Vaccinated patients received 300 ug of mutant IDH1 20-mer peptide per dose, with topical imiquimod. The sample belongs to a study of a mutant IDH1 vaccine in newly diagnosed glioma. Sequencing used immunoSEQ multiplex PCR; TCRdb keeps in-frame clones, though not all of them. The repertoire holds some 60,000 clones, with 75% to 90% as singletons. The origin of this receptor is a woman aged 35 to 49 with glioma. Source: PBMCs, taken from a glioma patient whose treatment included an IDH1 peptide vaccine.

CDR3 in DNA: TGCGCCAGCAGCTTGGCCCCAGGGACAAGACTTGAAGCTTTCTTT. Amino acid sequence: CASSLAPGTRLEAFF. The chain uses TRBV5-1 and TRBJ1-1; TRBD1 might be the D (6 bases). The CDR3 is 15 amino acids. Trimming stripped 0 bases from V and 7 bases from J, with 16 bases between. The V gene's germline CDR1 is SGHRS and CDR2 YFSETQ.